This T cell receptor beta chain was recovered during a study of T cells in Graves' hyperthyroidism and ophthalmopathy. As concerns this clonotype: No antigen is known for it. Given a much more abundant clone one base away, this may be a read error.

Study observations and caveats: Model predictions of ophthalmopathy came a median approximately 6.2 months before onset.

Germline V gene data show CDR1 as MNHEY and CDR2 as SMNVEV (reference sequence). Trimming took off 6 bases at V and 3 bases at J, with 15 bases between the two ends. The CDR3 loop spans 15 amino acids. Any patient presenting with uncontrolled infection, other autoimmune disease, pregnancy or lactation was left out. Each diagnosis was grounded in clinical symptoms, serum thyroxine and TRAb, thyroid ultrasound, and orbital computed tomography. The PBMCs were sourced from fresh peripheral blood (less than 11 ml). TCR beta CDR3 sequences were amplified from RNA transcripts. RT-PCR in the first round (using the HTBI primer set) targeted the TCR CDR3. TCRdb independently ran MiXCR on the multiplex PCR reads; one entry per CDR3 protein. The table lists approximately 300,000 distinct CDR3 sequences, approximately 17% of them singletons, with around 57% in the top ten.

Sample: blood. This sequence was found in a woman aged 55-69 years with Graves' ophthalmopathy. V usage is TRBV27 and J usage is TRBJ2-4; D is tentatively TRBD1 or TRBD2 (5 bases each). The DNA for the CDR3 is TGTGCCAGCAGGGGGACGAACCGAAGCAAAAACATTCAGTACTTC. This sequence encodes CASRGTNRSKNIQYF.